Listed here are 13 T cell receptor beta chains from one sample, sequenced in a study of cytomegalovirus exposure and HLA in healthy donors. A multiplex PCR was run with 60 Vbeta primers and 13 Jbeta primers. Generated by immunoSEQ multiplex PCR, the TCRdb table keeps only in-frame clones and is missing some. Found here are more than 85,000 clones, about 80% of them singletons; the top ten hold 13%. The sample was PBMCs. Receptor source: a man aged 30 to 39 in good health and CMV-seropositive.

The chain uses TRBV5-1 and TRBJ1-1, with D perhaps matching TRBD1 (5 bases). CDR3 size: 18 residues. CDR1 and CDR2 from the germline V gene are SGHRS and YFSETQ. V lost 3 bases and J 3 bases, leaving 24 bases between the germline ends. The CDR3 nucleotides are TGCGCCAGCAGCTCGAGGCGGGACCGCTCACTAGGAGACACTGAAGCTTTCTTT. Protein product: CASSSRRDRSLGDTEAFF.

The CDR3 loop reads CAISEPQGANYEQYF. DNA of the CDR3: TGTGCCATCAGTGAACCCCAGGGGGCCAACTACGAGCAGTACTTC. The V and J genes are TRBV10-3 and TRBJ2-7; TRBD1 matches at 8 bases. CDR3 length equals 15 residues. Germline V gene lookup returns CDR1 ENHRY and CDR2 SYGVKD. After removal of 3 bases from V and 3 bases from J, the junction contained 7 bases not matched to a gene.

The chain is built from TRBV7-6 and TRBJ2-3; D is perhaps TRBD1 (5 bases). V shed 5 bases and J shed 2 bases, with 14 bases lying between them. The CDR3 runs to 15 residues. The germline V gene has CDR1 SGHVS and CDR2 FNYEAQ. This CDR3 reads CASSPRQPFTDTQYF. Here the CDR3 DNA reads TGTGCCAGCAGCCCCAGACAGCCATTCACAGATACGCAGTATTTT.

This clone was seen a handful of times. V is TRBV5-8 and J is TRBJ1-2, with 7 bases lining up with TRBD1. This CDR3 has 14 amino acids. Germline trimming cut 1 base from V and 8 bases from J; bases unmatched to any gene: 8. Germline CDR1 and CDR2: SGHTS and YDEGEE. This CDR3 is CASSLSGQLLGYTF. The CDR3 region has the DNA TGTGCCAGCAGCTTGTCGGGACAGCTCTTAGGCTACACCTTC.

The chain couples TRBV2 to TRBJ2-2; D possibly corresponds to TRBD1 (6 bases). The CDR3 totals 16 residues. Trimming took off 5 bases at V and 1 base at J, with 14 bases between the two ends. Germline CDR1 reads SNHLY; CDR2 reads FYNNEI. CDR3 residues: CASSTPGQRNTGELFF. In DNA, the CDR3 is TGTGCCAGCAGTACTCCGGGACAAAGGAACACCGGGGAGCTGTTTTTT.

The chain is built from TRBV28 and TRBJ2-5; the match to TRBD2 covers 7 bases. The end of the DNA is better explained by TRBJ2-7, so the J call may be wrong. In germline, CDR1 is MDHEN, CDR2 SYDVKM. This CDR3 spans 16 amino acids. In DNA form, the CDR3 reads TGTGCCAGCACCTGGGCAGGGAGGGGTTCAGCCTACGAGCAGTACTTC. Encoded protein: CASTWAGRGSAYEQYF.

The V gene is TRBV27, the J gene TRBJ2-7; TRBD1 aligns across 9 bases. The length of the CDR3 is 14 residues. With V trimmed by 3 bases and J by 5 bases, 5 bases remained unmatched. From germline, CDR1 is MNHEY and CDR2 SMNVEV (reference sequence). The CDR3 nucleotides are TGTGCCAGCAGTTTCGGACAGGGGTTAAACGAGCAGTACTTC. As protein: CASSFGQGLNEQYF.

This clone appeared a single time. The same CDR3 also results from other DNA sequences found in this sample. The genes are TRBV7-2 and TRBJ1-1, with 8 bases matching TRBD1. CDR3 length: 14 residues. The junction had 4 bases not matched to a gene; V was cut back by 5 bases and J by 2 bases. Germline V lookup: CDR1 SGHTA, CDR2 FQGNSA. Written as DNA, the CDR3 is TGTGCCAGCAGCCCCGGACAGGGAAACACTGAAGCTTTCTTT. Encoded protein: CASSPGQGNTEAFF.

The J gene is TRBJ1-6, the V gene TRBV28; TRBD1 might be the D (5 bases). Germline CDR1 and CDR2: MDHEN and SYDVKM. CDR3 length: 15 amino acids. V was shortened by 5 bases and J by 10 bases, with 18 bases between the two germline ends. CDR3 nucleotide sequence: TGTGCCAGCAGTCCCCTGGGAGGGGAAGTGTCACCCCTCCACTTT. It translates to CASSPLGGEVSPLHF.

This clone appeared once. The chain is built from TRBV5-1 and TRBJ2-7, with D possibly TRBD2 on 6 matching bases. V gave up 4 bases and J gave up 0 bases, with 14 bases separating them. The CDR3 covers 15 residues. Germline CDR1 reads SGHRS; CDR2 reads YFSETQ. Written as DNA, the CDR3 is TGCGCCAGCAGCGGTGAGGTCGGGAGCTCCTACGAGCAGTACTTC. This encodes CASSGEVGSSYEQYF. The full variable domain, in which reference TRBV5-1 and TRBJ2-7 provide the parts outside the CDR3, is KAGVTQTPRYLIKTRGQQVTLSCSPISGHRSVSWYQQTPGQGLQFLFEYFSETQRNKGNFPGRFSGRQFSNSRSEMNVSTLELGDSALYLCASSGEVGSSYEQYFGPGTRLTVT.

The chain couples TRBV2 to TRBJ2-3; 10 nucleotides line up with TRBD2. Germline trimming cut 4 bases from V and 5 bases from J; bases unmatched to any gene: 9. Germline V gene lookup returns CDR1 SNHLY and CDR2 FYNNEI. This CDR3 has 16 amino acids. The CDR3 nucleotides are TGTGCCAGCAGTGGGATAAGCGGGGGGGCGAAAGATACGCAGTATTTT. Translation gives CASSGISGGAKDTQYF.

The V gene is TRBV7-7, the J gene TRBJ2-1; D ambiguous. V was pared by 1 base and J by 7 bases, with 17 bases between. Germline assignment: CDR1 SSHAT and CDR2 FNYEAQ (reference sequence). CDR3 size: 16 residues. The CDR3 bases are TGTGCCAGCAGCTTAGGAGCAGTTCCCTTGAGGAATGAGCAGTTCTTC. Translated: CASSLGAVPLRNEQFF. Drawing the rest from reference TRBV7-7 and TRBJ2-1, the complete variable domain is GAGVSQSPRYKVTKRGQDVTLRCDPISSHATLYWYQQALGQGPEFLTYFNYEAQPDKSGLPSDRFSAERPEGSISTLTIQRTEQRDSAMYRCASSLGAVPLRNEQFFGPGTRLTVL.

This chain uses TRBV6-6 with TRBJ2-3, with D possibly matching TRBD2 (7 bases). Germline V gives CDR1 MNHNY, CDR2 SVGAGI (reference sequence). The CDR3 totals 15 residues. V lost 0 bases to trimming and J lost 7 bases, with 14 bases between them. CDR3 residues: CASSYSGGGGNTQYF. DNA for the CDR3: TGTGCCAGCAGTTACTCGGGCGGGGGCGGCAATACGCAGTATTTT.